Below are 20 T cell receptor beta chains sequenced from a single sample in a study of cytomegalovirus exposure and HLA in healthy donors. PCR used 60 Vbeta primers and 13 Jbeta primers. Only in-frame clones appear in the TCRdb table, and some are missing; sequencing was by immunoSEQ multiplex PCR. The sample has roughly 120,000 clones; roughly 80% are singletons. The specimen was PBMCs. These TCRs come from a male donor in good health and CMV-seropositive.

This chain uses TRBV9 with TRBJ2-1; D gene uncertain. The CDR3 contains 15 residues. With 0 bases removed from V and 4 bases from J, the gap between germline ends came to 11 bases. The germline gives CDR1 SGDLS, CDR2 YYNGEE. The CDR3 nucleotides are TGTGCCAGCAGCGTAGTTGCCCAACAATACAATGAGCAGTTCTTC. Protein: CASSVVAQQYNEQFF.

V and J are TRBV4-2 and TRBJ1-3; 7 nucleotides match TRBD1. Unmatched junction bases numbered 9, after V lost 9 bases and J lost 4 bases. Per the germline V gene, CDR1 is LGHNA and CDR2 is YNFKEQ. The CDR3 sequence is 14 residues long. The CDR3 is CASTPGGQGNTIYF. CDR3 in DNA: TGTGCCAGTACTCCCGGGGGACAGGGAAACACCATATATTTT.

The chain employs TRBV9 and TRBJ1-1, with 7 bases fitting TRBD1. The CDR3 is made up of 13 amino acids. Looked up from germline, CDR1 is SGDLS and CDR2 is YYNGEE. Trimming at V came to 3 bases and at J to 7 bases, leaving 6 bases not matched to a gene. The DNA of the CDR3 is TGTGCCAGCAGCGGACAGGGTGGGGTTGAAGCTTTCTTT. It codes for CASSGQGGVEAFF.

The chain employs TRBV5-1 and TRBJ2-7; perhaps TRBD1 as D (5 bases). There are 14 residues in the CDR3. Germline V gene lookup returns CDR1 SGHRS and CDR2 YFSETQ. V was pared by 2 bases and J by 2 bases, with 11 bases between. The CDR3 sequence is CASSLSGYPYEQYF. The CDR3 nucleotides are TGCGCCAGCAGCTTATCAGGGTATCCCTACGAGCAGTACTTC.

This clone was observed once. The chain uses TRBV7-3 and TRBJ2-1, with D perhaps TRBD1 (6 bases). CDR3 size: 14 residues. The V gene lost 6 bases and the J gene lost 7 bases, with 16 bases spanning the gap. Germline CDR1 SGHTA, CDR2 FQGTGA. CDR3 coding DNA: TGTGCCAGCAGTCAAGGACAGAAAAGGAATGAGCAGTTCTTC. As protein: CASSQGQKRNEQFF. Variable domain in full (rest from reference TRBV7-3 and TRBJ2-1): GAGVSQTPSNKVTEKGKYVELRCDPISGHTALYWYRQSLGQGPEFLIYFQGTGAADDSGLPNDRFFAVRPEGSVSTLKIQRTERGDSAVYLCASSQGQKRNEQFFGPGTRLTVL.

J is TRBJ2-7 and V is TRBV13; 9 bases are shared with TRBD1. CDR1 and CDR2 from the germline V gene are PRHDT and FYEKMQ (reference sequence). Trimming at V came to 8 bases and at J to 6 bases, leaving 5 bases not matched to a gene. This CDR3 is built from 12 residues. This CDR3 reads CASRDRVGEQYF. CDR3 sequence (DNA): TGTGCCAGCCGGGACAGGGTCGGCGAGCAGTACTTC.

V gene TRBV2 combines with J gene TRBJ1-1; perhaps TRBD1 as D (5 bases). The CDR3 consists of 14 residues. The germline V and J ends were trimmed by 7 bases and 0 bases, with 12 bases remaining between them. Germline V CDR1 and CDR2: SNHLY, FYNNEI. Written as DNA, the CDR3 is TGTGCCAGCACCGGGACTTTGATGAACACTGAAGCTTTCTTT. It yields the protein CASTGTLMNTEAFF.

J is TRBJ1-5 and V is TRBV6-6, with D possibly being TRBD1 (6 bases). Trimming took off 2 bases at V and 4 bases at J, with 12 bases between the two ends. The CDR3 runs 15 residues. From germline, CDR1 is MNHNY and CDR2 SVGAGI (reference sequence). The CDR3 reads CASSYATGRNQPQHF. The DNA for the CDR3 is TGTGCCAGCAGTTACGCGACAGGCCGAAATCAGCCCCAGCATTTT.

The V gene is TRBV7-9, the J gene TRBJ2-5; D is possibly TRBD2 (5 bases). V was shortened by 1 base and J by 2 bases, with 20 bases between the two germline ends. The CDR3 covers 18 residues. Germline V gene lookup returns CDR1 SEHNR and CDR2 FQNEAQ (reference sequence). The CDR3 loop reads CASSLDEGEGLWQETQYF. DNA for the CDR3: TGTGCCAGCAGCTTAGACGAGGGAGAAGGGTTATGGCAAGAGACCCAGTACTTC.

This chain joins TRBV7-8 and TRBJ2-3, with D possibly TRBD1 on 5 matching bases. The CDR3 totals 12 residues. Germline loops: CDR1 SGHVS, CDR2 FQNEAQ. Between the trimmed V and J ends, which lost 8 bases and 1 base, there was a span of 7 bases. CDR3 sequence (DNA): TGTGCCAGCGTACAGGGCACAGATACGCAGTATTTT. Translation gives CASVQGTDTQYF.

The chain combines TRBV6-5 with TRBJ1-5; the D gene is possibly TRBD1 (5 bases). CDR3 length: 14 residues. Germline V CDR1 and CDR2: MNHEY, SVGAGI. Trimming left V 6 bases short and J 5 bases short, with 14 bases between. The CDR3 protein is CASRDSGGDQPQHF. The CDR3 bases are TGTGCCAGCAGGGACTCAGGAGGGGATCAGCCCCAGCATTTT.

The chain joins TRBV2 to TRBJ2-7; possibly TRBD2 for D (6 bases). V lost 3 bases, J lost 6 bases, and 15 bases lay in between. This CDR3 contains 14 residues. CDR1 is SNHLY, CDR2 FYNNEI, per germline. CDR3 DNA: TGTGCCAGCAGTGATCAGGACTACCCCCCCGAGCAGTACTTC. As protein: CASSDQDYPPEQYF.

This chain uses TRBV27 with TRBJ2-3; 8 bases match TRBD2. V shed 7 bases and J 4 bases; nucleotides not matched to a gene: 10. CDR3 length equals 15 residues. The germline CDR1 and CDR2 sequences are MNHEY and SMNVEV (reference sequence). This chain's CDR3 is CASTPRAGEADTQYF. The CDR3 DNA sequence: TGTGCCAGCACCCCTCGAGCGGGAGAGGCAGATACGCAGTATTTT.

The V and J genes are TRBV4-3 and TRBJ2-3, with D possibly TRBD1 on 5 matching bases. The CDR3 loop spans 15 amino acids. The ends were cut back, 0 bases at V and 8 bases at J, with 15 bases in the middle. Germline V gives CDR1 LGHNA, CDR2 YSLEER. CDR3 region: CASSQDPQGSGTQYF. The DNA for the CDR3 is TGCGCCAGCAGCCAAGATCCGCAGGGCTCTGGTACGCAGTATTTT.

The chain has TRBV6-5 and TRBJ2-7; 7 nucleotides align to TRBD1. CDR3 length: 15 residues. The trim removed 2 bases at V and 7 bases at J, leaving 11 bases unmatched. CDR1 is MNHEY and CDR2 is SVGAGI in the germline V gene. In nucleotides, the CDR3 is TGTGCCAGCAGTTACCTACGGACAGGAGAGCTGGAGCAGTACTTC. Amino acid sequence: CASSYLRTGELEQYF.

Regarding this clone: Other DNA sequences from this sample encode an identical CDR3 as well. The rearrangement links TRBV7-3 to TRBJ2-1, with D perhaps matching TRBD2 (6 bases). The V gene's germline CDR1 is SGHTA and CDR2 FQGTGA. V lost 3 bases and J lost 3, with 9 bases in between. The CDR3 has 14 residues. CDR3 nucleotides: TGTGCCAGCAGCTTGGGGGGTCTCTACAATGAGCAGTTCTTC. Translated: CASSLGGLYNEQFF. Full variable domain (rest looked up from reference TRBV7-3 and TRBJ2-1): GAGVSQTPSNKVTEKGKYVELRCDPISGHTALYWYRQSLGQGPEFLIYFQGTGAADDSGLPNDRFFAVRPEGSVSTLKIQRTERGDSAVYLCASSLGGLYNEQFFGPGTRLTVL.

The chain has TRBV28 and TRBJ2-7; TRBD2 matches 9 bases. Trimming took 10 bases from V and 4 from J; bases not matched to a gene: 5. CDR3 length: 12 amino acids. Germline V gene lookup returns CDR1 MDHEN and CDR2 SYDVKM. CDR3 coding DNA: TGTGCCACTAGCGGGATGGCATACGAGCAGTACTTC. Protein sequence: CATSGMAYEQYF.

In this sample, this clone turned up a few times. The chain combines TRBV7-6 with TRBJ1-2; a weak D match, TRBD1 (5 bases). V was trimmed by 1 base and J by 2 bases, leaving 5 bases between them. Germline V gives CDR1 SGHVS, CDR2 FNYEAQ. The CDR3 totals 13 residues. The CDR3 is CASSLGQNYGYTF. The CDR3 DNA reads TGTGCCAGCAGCTTAGGACAGAACTATGGCTACACCTTC.

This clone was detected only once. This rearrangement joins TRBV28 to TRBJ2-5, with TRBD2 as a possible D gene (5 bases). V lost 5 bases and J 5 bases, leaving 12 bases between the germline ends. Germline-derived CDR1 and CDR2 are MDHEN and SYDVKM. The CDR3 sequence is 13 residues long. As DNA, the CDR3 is TGTGCCAGCAGTCAACCTAGCTGGGAGACCCAGTACTTC. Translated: CASSQPSWETQYF.

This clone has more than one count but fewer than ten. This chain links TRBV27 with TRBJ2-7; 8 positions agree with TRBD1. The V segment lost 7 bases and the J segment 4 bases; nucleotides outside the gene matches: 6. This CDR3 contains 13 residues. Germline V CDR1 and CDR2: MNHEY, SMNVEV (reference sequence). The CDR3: CASMRQGAYEQYF. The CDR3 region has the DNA TGTGCCAGCATGAGGCAGGGGGCTTACGAGCAGTACTTC.